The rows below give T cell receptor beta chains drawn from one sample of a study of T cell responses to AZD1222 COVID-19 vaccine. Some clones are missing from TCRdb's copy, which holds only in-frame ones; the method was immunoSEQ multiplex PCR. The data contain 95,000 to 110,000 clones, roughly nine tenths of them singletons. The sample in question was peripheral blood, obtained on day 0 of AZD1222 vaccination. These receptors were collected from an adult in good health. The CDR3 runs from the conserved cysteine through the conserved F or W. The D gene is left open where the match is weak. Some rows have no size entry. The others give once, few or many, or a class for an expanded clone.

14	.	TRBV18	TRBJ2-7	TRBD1	TGTGCCAGCTCAACTCAACAGGGGTTGGACGAGCAGTACTTC	CASSTQQGLDEQYF
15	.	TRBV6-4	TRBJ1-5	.	TGTGCCAGCAGTCCCGGGGCAGAGCCGGGACAGCCCCAGCATTTT	CASSPGAEPGQPQHF
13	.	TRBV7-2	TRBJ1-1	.	TGTGCCAGCAGAAAAACGGTGAACACTGAAGCTTTCTTT	CASRKTVNTEAFF
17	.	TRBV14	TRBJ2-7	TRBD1	TGTGCCAGCAGCCCCATATGGGATCGGGACAGGGCATACGAGCAGTACTTC	CASSPIWDRDRAYEQYF
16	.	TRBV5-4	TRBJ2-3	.	TGTGCCAGCAGCTTGTCACGGGGGGCGGCCACAGATACGCAGTATTTT	CASSLSRGAATDTQYF
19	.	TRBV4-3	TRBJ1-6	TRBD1	TGCGCCAGCAGCCAAGATCGGGCGGCAGGGGGAACAATTGGGTCACCCCTCCACTTT	CASSQDRAAGGTIGSPLHF
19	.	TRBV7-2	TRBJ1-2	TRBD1	TGTGCCAGCAGCTTAGGCAACCGGGACAGGGAAATATTTGTCGGGGGCTACACCTTC	CASSLGNRDREIFVGGYTF
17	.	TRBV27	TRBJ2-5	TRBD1	TGTGCCAGCAGTTTATCTAGGACAGGGGCCCCCCAAGAGACCCAGTACTTC	CASSLSRTGAPQETQYF
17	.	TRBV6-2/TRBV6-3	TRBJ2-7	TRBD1	TGTGCCAGCAGTTCCGGGACAGGGGGTCCAGCATTTCTCGAGCAGTACTTC	CASSSGTGGPAFLEQYF
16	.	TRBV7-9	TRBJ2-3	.	TGTGCCAGCAGCTTGGTATCAGGGAGCGGCACAGATACGCAGTATTTT	CASSLVSGSGTDTQYF
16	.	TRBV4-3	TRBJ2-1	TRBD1	TGCGCCAGCAGCCAAGAACCGGGACAGGGTGGGAATGAGCAGTTCTTC	CASSQEPGQGGNEQFF
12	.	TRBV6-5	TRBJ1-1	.	TGTGCCAGCAATGGGGGAAGCACTGAAGCTTTCTTT	CASNGGSTEAFF
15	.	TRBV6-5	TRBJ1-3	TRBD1	TGTGCCAGCAGTCCGACAGGGTCCTCTGGAAACACCATATATTTT	CASSPTGSSGNTIYF
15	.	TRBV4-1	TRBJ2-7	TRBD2	TGCGCCAGCAGCCAAGGGACTAGTGTTCGCTACGAGCAGTACTTC	CASSQGTSVRYEQYF
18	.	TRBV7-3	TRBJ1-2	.	TGTGCCAGCAGCCCAGACCCGGTTTCAGGGGAGTTGGGCTATGGCTACACCTTC	CASSPDPVSGELGYGYTF
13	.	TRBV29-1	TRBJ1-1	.	TGCAGCGTTTCTGGCAGATACTACACTGAAGCTTTCTTT	CSVSGRYYTEAFF
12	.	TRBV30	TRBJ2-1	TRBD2	TGTGCCTGGAGGGGACTAGCGGGTTCGCAGTTCTTC	CAWRGLAGSQFF
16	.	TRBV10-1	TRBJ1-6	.	TGCGCCAGCAGCGTCGCCCGGCCGGGGTATAATTCACCCCTCCACTTT	CASSVARPGYNSPLHF
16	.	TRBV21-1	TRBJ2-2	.	TGTGCCAGCAGAGGGATTAGCGGTTCGAACACCGGGGAGCTGTTTTTT	CASRGISGSNTGELFF
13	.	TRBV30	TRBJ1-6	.	TGTGCCTATGTACAGGGTTGGGGATCACCCCTCCACTTT	CAYVQGWGSPLHF
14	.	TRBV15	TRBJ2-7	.	TGTGCCACCAGAAGGAGCGGCGCTACCTACGAGCAGTACTTC	CATRRSGATYEQYF
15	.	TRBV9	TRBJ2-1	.	TGTGCCAGCAGCGTAGACGGAGGTCGGACGAATGAGCAGTTCTTC	CASSVDGGRTNEQFF
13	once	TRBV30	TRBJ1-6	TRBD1	TGTGCCGGACAGGGCAGTGTAGGATCACCCCTCCACTTT	CAGQGSVGSPLHF
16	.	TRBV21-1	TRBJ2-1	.	TGTGCCAGCAGCAATACTAGCGGGAAGGCCTACAATGAGCAGTTCTTC	CASSNTSGKAYNEQFF
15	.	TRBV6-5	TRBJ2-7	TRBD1	TGTGCCAGCAGTTCCGCTGGGACAGGGAGCGACGAGCAGTACTTC	CASSSAGTGSDEQYF
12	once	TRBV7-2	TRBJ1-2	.	TGTGCCAGCAGCCCCTCCGGTGGTGGCTACACCTTC	CASSPSGGGYTF
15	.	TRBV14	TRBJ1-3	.	TGTGCCAGCAGCCTACGGTTATTTGCTGGAAACACCATATATTTT	CASSLRLFAGNTIYF
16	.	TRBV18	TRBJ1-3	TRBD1	TGTGCCAGCTCACCCATAATCGGGACAGAAGGAAACACCATATATTTT	CASSPIIGTEGNTIYF
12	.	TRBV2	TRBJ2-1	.	TGTGCCAGCAGTGTAGGAGTCCATGAGCAGTTCTTC	CASSVGVHEQFF
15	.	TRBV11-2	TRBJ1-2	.	TGTGCCAGCACCCTAGGGATAGGAACCATCTATGGCTACACCTTC	CASTLGIGTIYGYTF
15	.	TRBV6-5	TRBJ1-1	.	TGTGCCAGCAGTTACGTGGGGAGGGTAAACACTGAAGCTTTCTTT	CASSYVGRVNTEAFF
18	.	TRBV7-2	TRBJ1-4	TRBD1	TGTGCCAGCAGCTTAGCAACTCTTGGGACAGTCAGCCATGAAAAACTGTTTTTT	CASSLATLGTVSHEKLFF
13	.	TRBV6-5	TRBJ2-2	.	TGTGCCAGCAGTCAGACGAGGACCGGGGAGCTGTTTTTT	CASSQTRTGELFF
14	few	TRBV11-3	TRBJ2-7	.	TGTGCCAGCAGCTTTGCGGGACTTTCTAACGAGCAGTACTTC	CASSFAGLSNEQYF
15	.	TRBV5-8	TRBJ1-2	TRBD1	TGTGCCAGCAGCACTGGGACAGGGTTAGGGGATGGCTACACCTTC	CASSTGTGLGDGYTF
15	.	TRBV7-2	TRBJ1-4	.	TGTGCCAGCAGCCGGTCGGGAGCCACGAGCGAAAAACTGTTTTTT	CASSRSGATSEKLFF
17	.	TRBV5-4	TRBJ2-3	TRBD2	TGTGCCAGCAGCTCCTTTAGCGGGAGGCTACGGGGTGGTACGCAGTATTTT	CASSSFSGRLRGGTQYF
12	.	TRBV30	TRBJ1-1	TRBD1	TGTGCCTGCCCCCAGGGGGCGGCTGAAGCTTTCTTT	CACPQGAAEAFF
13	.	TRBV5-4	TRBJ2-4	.	TGTGCCAGCAGCTTGTCTGGGGGGAACATTCAGTACTTC	CASSLSGGNIQYF
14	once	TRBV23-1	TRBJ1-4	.	TGCGCCACCAGGGAAGTTGCAACTAATGAAAAACTGTTTTTT	CATREVATNEKLFF
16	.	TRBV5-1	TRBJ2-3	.	TGCGCCAGCAGCTCCGGCGTAGGCAGAGACACAGATACGCAGTATTTT	CASSSGVGRDTDTQYF
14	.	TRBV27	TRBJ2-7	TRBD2	TGTGCCAGCAGTCAGAGGACTAGCGGGGTAGAGCAGTACTTC	CASSQRTSGVEQYF
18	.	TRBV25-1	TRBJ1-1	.	TGTGCCAGCAGTGAATATATTCTTGGCGTCAGCTGGAACACTGAAGCTTTCTTT	CASSEYILGVSWNTEAFF